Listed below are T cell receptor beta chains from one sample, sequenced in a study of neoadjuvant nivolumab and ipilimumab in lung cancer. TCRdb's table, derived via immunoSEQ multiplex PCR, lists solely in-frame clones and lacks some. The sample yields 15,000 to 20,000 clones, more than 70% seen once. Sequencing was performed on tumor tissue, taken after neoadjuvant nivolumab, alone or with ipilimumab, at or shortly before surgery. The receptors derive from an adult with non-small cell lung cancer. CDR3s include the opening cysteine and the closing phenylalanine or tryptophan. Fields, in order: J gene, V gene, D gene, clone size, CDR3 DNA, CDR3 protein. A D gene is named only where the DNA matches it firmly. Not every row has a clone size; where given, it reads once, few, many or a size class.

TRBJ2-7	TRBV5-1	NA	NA	TGCGCCAGCAGCCTGGCCCCGGGCTTGGACGAGCAGTACTTC	CASSLAPGLDEQYF
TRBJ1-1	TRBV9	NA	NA	TGTGCCAGCAGCGCTCCAGGGCAGAACACTGAAGCTTTCTTT	CASSAPGQNTEAFF
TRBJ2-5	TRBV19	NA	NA	TGTGCCAGTAGTGGGGGGACAAAAGAGACCCAGTACTTC	CASSGGTKETQYF
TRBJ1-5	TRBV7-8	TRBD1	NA	TGTGCCAGCAGCCGTCTCGGGACAGGCCTAAGCAATCAGCCCCAGCATTTT	CASSRLGTGLSNQPQHF
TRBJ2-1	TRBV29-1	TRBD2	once	TGCAGCTATCTTCTAGCGGGGGTAAACAATGAGCAGTTCTTC	CSYLLAGVNNEQFF
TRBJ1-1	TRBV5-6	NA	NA	TGTGCCAGCAGCGCGGGACGGAACACTGAAGCTTTCTTT	CASSAGRNTEAFF
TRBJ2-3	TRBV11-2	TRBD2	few	TGTGCCAGCAGCTTAGATAAGGTTGTTAGCGGGGTAAGCACAGATACGCAGTATTTT	CASSLDKVVSGVSTDTQYF
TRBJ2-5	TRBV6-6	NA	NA	TGTGCCAGCAGGGATACAGGGGGGGGTGAGACCCAGTACTTC	CASRDTGGGETQYF
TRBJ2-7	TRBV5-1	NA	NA	TGCGCCAGCAGCTTCGCCGACACGGCCTACGAGCAGTACTTC	CASSFADTAYEQYF
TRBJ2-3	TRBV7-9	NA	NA	TGTGCCAGCAGCGCCCGACAGGAATACACAGATACGCAGTATTTT	CASSARQEYTDTQYF
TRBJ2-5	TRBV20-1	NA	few	TGCAGTGCAGAACACCAAGAGACCCAGTACTTC	CSAEHQETQYF
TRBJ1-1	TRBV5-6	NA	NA	TGTGCCAGCAGTTCGGCCGGGTTTGACACTGAAGCTTTCTTT	CASSSAGFDTEAFF
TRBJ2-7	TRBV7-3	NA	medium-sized	TGTGCCAGCAGCTTAATACCGGGCACGATGGGGGAGCAGTACTTC	CASSLIPGTMGEQYF
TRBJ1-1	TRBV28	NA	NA	TGTGCCAGCAGTTTATGGGACAGCAGAAACACTGAAGCTTTCTTT	CASSLWDSRNTEAFF
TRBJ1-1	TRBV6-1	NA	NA	TGTGCCAGCGATGGGACGGCGGTTAGGAACACTGAAGCTTTCTTT	CASDGTAVRNTEAFF
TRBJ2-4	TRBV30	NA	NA	TGTGCCTGGAGTGTAAATGCGGGGAACATTCAGTACTTC	CAWSVNAGNIQYF
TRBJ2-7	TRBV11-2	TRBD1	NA	TGTGCCAGCAGCTTAGATAACAGGGGAAGGGAGCAGTACTTC	CASSLDNRGREQYF
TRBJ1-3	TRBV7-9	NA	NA	TGTGCCAGCAGATCCCCGGATGGGACCCGCTCTGGAAACACCATATATTTT	CASRSPDGTRSGNTIYF
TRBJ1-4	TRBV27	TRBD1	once	TGTGCCTTTCCCCGGGACAGGGGGCGGGGGAGAGGTTATGAAAAACTGTTTTTT	CAFPRDRGRGRGYEKLFF
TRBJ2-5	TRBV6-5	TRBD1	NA	TGTGCCAGCAGCCCGGGACAGGCCATAGGGGCCCAGTACTTC	CASSPGQAIGAQYF
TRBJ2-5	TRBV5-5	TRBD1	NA	TGTGCCAGCAGCGGGACAGGGCCGAACCAAGAGACCCAGTACTTC	CASSGTGPNQETQYF
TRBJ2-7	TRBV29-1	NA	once	TGCAGCGTTGGTCCGGGGAATAGCGAGCAGTACTTC	CSVGPGNSEQYF
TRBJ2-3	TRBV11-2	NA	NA	TGTGCCAGCAGCCTTAGCACAGATACGCAGTATTTT	CASSLSTDTQYF
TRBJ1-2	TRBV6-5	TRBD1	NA	TGTGCCAGCAGGGACAGGGGGCGCGGGTCCCCCGGGTACACCTTC	CASRDRGRGSPGYTF
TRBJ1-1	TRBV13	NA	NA	TGTGCCAGCAGCTTATTCGATCTAGTAAAAGGGCGAGCTTTCTTT	CASSLFDLVKGRAFF
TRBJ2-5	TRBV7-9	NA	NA	TGTGCCAGCAGCTTAAACGGACAGTCCCAAGAGACCCAGTACTTC	CASSLNGQSQETQYF
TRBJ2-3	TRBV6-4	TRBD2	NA	TGTGCCAGCAGTGCAGCGGGGGGAATCACAGATACGCAGTATTTT	CASSAAGGITDTQYF
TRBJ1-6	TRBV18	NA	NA	TGTGCCAGCTCACCAAATTTCTTGGGGGTTAATTCACCCCTCCACTTT	CASSPNFLGVNSPLHF
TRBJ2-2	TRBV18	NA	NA	TGTGCCAGCTCACCACCGCTCAGGGAGCTGTTTTTT	CASSPPLRELFF
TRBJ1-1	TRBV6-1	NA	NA	TGTGCCAGCAGTGAAGATGTGGCTGAAGCTTTCTTT	CASSEDVAEAFF
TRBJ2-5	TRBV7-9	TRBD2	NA	TGTGCCAGCAGCCGCAGTCGGCTAGCGGGGGGCGGGGGAGAGACCCAGTACTTC	CASSRSRLAGGGGETQYF
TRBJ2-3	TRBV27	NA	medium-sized	TGTGCCAGCAGTTTAGTCACCCAGATGACAGATACGCAGTATTTT	CASSLVTQMTDTQYF
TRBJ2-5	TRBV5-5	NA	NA	TGTGCCAGCAGCTTGCCCTCCCAAGAGACCCAGTACTTC	CASSLPSQETQYF
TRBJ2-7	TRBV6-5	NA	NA	TGTGCCAGCAGTTACTCGTTCTCATACGGGGGCTACGAGCAGTACTTC	CASSYSFSYGGYEQYF
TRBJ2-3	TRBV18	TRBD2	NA	TGTGCCAGCTCACAACTTGGGACTAGCGGGGGGTTCGGAGATACGCAGTATTTT	CASSQLGTSGGFGDTQYF
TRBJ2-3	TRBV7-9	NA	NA	TGTGCCAGCAGCTTAGGTAGTCCCCCCTCCTTCACAGATACGCAGTATTTT	CASSLGSPPSFTDTQYF
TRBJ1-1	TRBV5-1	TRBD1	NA	TGCGCCAGCAGCCCAAGGACAGGGAAGATCACTGAAGCTTTCTTT	CASSPRTGKITEAFF
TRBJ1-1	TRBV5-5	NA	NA	TGTGCCAGCAGCTTGATCCAGGTCCTTTTGAACACTGAAGCTTTCTTT	CASSLIQVLLNTEAFF
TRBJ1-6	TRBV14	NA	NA	TGTGCCAGCAGCCAAGATCAAGGGGATTCACCCCTCCACTTT	CASSQDQGDSPLHF
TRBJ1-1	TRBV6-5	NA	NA	TGTGCCAGCAGTTACGAGGGCTGGAACACTGAAGCTTTCTTT	CASSYEGWNTEAFF
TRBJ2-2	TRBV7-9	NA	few	TGTGCCAGCAGCGCACTCGACAGTACGAACACCGGGGAGCTGTTTTTT	CASSALDSTNTGELFF
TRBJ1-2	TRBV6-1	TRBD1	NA	TGTGCCAGCAGTGAAGCGCAGGGACAGGGGGGCTATGGCTACACCTTC	CASSEAQGQGGYGYTF
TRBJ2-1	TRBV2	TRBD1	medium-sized	TGTGCCAGCAGTCCAGACAGGGGGCGCACCAATGAGCAGTTCTTC	CASSPDRGRTNEQFF
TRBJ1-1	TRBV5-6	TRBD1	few	TGTGCCAGCAGACGACAGGGAGGAACTGAAGCTTTCTTT	CASRRQGGTEAFF
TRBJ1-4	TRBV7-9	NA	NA	TGTGCCAGCAGATATCAGTGGGAGGAACTGTTTTTT	CASRYQWEELFF
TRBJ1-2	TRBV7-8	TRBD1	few	TGTGCCGGACAGGGGGGTAACTATGGCTACACCTTC	CAGQGGNYGYTF
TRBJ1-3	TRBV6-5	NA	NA	TGTGCCAGCAGTTACTCTCGGGCGAGCTCTGGAAACACCATATATTTT	CASSYSRASSGNTIYF
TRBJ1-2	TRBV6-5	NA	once	TGTGCCAGCAGTTTCTTGCAGGGAGGGAGACCTGGAGGCTACACCTTC	CASSFLQGGRPGGYTF
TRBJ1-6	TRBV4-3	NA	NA	TGCGCCAGCAGCCAAGATTTGGGGAGCTCCTATAATTCACCCCTCCACTTT	CASSQDLGSSYNSPLHF
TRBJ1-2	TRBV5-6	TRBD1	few	TGTGCCAGCAGCTTCTACAGGGGGCTTACCTTC	CASSFYRGLTF
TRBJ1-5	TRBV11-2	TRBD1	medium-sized	TGTGCCAGCAGCTTAGCCGCAGGGGGGGGTCAGCCCCAGCATTTT	CASSLAAGGGQPQHF
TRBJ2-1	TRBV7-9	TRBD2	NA	TGTGCCAGCAGCCCCCGAGGGGAGGGTGCCTACAATGAGCAGTTCTTC	CASSPRGEGAYNEQFF
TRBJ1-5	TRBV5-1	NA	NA	TGCGCCAGCAGCTTGGCCGGAGGGGGCAATCAGCCCCAGCATTTT	CASSLAGGGNQPQHF
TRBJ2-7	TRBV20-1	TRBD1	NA	TGCAGGGGGGACAGGGGAATGGAGCAGTACTTC	CRGDRGMEQYF
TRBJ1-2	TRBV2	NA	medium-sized	TGTGCCAGCAGTGATCAATCGATCGGCTACACCTTC	CASSDQSIGYTF
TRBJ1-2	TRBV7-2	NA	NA	TGTGCCAGCAGCTTAGGCGAGACCGGGGGCTACACCTTC	CASSLGETGGYTF
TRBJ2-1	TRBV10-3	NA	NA	TGTGCCATCAGTGAGGCGGACGGCTCCTACAATGAGCAGTTCTTC	CAISEADGSYNEQFF
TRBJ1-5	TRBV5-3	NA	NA	TGTGCCAGAAGCTTCGACCGGGACACCGGGGGAGGCAATCAGCCCCAGCATTTT	CARSFDRDTGGGNQPQHF
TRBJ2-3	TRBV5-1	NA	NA	TGCGCCAGCAGCTTGGCTCTAGGGAGTGGGAGCACAGATACGCAGTATTTT	CASSLALGSGSTDTQYF
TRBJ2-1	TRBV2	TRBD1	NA	TGTGCCGGCAGACAGGGCTCCCCCAATGAGCAGTTCTTC	CAGRQGSPNEQFF